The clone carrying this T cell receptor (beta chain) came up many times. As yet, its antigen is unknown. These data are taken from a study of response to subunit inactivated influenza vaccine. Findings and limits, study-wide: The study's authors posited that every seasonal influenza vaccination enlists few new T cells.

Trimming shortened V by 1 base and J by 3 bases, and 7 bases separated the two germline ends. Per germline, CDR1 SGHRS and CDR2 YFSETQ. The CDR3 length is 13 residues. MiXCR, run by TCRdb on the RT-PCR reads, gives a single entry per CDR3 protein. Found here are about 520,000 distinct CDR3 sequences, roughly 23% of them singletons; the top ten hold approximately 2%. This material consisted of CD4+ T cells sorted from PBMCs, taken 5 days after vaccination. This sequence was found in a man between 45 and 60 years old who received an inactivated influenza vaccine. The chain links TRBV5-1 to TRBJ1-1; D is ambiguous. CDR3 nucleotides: TGCGCCAGCAGCTTGACAAGGGACACTGAAGCTTTCTTT. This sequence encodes CASSLTRDTEAFF.